This TCR beta chain is from a study of graft-versus-host responses after intestinal transplantation. Overall study context: In this cohort, recipients had multivisceral, liver-intestinal, or isolated intestinal transplants.

Notes on this clone: Its antigen is still unknown.

V was trimmed by 2 bases and J by 0 bases, leaving 5 bases between them. Per germline, CDR1 MNHEY and CDR2 SVGAGI. The CDR3 consists of 13 residues. The data were produced by immunoSEQ multiplex PCR, yet TCRdb's version contains in-frame clones alone and is incomplete. The sample holds about 50,000 clones, nearly 95% seen once. Material: unstimulated CD4+ T cells sorted from spleen or lymph node cells, obtained before transplant. The receptor's source is a human donor who was the organ donor for an intestinal transplant. This chain links TRBV6-5 with TRBJ2-7; D unresolved. In DNA form, the CDR3 reads TGTGCCAGCAGTTACCAGAGCTCCTACGAGCAGTACTTC. It encodes CASSYQSSYEQYF.